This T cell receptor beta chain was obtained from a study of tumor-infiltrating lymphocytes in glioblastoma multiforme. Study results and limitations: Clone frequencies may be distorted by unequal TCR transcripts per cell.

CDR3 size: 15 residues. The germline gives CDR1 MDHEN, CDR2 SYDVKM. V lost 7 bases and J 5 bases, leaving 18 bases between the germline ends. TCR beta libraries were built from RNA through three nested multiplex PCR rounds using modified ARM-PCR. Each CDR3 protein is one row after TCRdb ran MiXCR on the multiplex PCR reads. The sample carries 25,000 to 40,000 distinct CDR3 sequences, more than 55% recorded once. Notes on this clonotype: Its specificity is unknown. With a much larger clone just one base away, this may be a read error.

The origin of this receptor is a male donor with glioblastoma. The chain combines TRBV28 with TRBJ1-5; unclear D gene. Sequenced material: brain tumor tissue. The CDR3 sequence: CASNSGRQAHQPQHF. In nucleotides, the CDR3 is TGTGCCAGCAATTCCGGTAGGCAGGCGCATCAGCCCCAGCATTTT.